The 5 T cell receptor beta chains listed next were all sequenced from one sample in a study of blood T cell repertoires in COVID-19. Sequencing was performed with immunoSEQ multiplex PCR; in TCRdb, only in-frame clones are kept and a portion is missing. Here the sample spans about half a million clones, 70% to 90% being singletons. Sequencing was done on a sample of peripheral blood. These receptor sequences come from a human donor in a cohort sampled during active COVID-19.

The chain uses TRBV3-1 (or the pseudogene TRBV3-2) and TRBJ2-3, with 8 bases fitting TRBD2. CDR1 LGHDT and CDR2 YNNKEL come from the germline V gene (reference sequence). This CDR3 is 17 amino acids long. V trimming: 1 base; J trimming: 0 bases; junction bases outside the gene matches: 6. The chain's CDR3 is CASSQGLASSSTDTQYF. CDR3 DNA: TGTGCCAGCAGCCAAGGACTAGCGTCCTCTAGCACAGATACGCAGTATTTT.

This clone was observed a few times. V usage is TRBV28 and J usage is TRBJ1-1; TRBD1 agrees at 7 bases. The CDR3 contains 13 residues. The germline V gene has CDR1 MDHEN and CDR2 SYDVKM. V lost 10 bases and J lost 3; bases outside the gene matches: 8. The CDR3 DNA reads as TGTGCCACCCTCGACAGGGCTTACACTGAAGCTTTCTTT. Translating gives CATLDRAYTEAFF.

The chain uses TRBV12-3 or TRBV12-4 and TRBJ2-5; D perhaps matches TRBD2 (6 bases). V gave up 3 bases and J gave up 3 bases, with 8 bases separating them. This CDR3 contains 13 residues. The CDR3 sequence: CASSFGGEETQYF. The CDR3 nucleotides read TGTGCCAGCAGTTTCGGGGGAGAAGAGACCCAGTACTTC.

The chain has TRBV7-2 and TRBJ2-3; D may be TRBD1 (6 bases). Per the germline V gene, CDR1 is SGHTA and CDR2 is FQGNSA. The CDR3 sequence is 15 residues long. The germline V and J ends were trimmed by 2 bases and 0 bases, with 9 bases remaining between them. The CDR3 loop is CASSLLGASTDTQYF. The CDR3 DNA follows: TGTGCCAGCAGCTTATTGGGGGCTAGCACAGATACGCAGTATTTT.

V and J are TRBV7-2 and TRBJ1-1, with a weak D call TRBD1 (5 bases). The CDR3 has 14 amino acids. The ends were cut back, 5 bases at V and 5 bases at J, with 15 bases in the middle. The germline V gene has CDR1 SGHTA and CDR2 FQGNSA. The CDR3 nucleotides read TGTGCCAGCAGCCTCAAGGCGGGGGGAACTGAAGCTTTCTTT. This translates into CASSLKAGGTEAFF.